This T cell receptor beta chain was recorded in a study of vaccination effects on CD4 cells after COVID-19. Whole-study context: Before sequencing took place, the ViraFEST assay used viral peptide pools to expand antigen-specific CD4+ T cells.

Remarks on this clone: What it recognizes is unknown.

Having been cultured for roughly 9 days, the cells underwent CD4+ T cell isolation. Vaccine administered to participants consisted of two doses of either BNT162b2 or mRNA-1273. Previously uninfected by SARS-CoV-2, the vaccine recipients also showed negative nucleocapsid antibodies. The assay was immunoSEQ multiplex PCR, and TCRdb's table has in-frame clones only and misses some. The sample lists about 73,000 clones; around 70% were seen once. The sequencing here drew on CD4+ T cells from PBMCs cultured without peptide, taken after COVID-19 vaccination. This TCR was recovered from a human donor who received a COVID-19 vaccine.

CDR3 residues: CASSGGGAGGIYNEQFF. The CDR3 DNA reads as TGCGCCAGCAGTGGAGGTGGGGCGGGGGGGATCTACAATGAGCAGTTCTTC. This chain uses TRBV10-2 with TRBJ2-1; 9 positions agree with TRBD2. This CDR3 is 17 amino acids long. Per germline, CDR1 WSHSY and CDR2 SAAADI. The J segment lost 3 bases and the V segment lost 4 bases, leaving 10 bases of the junction unmatched.